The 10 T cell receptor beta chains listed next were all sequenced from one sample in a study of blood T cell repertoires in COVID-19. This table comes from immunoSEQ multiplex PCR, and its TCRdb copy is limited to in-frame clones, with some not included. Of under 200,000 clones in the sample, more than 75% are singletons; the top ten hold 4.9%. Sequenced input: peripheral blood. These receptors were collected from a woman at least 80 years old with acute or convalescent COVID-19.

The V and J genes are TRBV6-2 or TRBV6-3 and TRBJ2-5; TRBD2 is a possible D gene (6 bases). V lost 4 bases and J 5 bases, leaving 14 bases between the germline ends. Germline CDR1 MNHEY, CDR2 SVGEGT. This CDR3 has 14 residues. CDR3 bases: TGTGCCAGCAGTTCCCGGGGGAAGGGGGAGACCCAGTACTTC. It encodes CASSSRGKGETQYF.

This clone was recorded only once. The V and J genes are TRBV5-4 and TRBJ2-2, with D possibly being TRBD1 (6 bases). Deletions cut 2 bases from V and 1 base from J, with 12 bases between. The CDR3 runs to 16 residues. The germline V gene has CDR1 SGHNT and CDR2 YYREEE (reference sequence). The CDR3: CASSLAGAQNTGELFF. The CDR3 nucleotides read TGTGCCAGCAGCTTAGCAGGGGCCCAGAACACCGGGGAGCTGTTTTTT. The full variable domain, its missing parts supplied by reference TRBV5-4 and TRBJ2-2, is ETGVTQSPTHLIKTRGQQVTLRCSSQSGHNTVSWYQQALGQGPQFIFQYYREEENGRGNFPPRFSGLQFPNYSSELNVNALELDDSALYLCASSLAGAQNTGELFFGEGSRLTVL.

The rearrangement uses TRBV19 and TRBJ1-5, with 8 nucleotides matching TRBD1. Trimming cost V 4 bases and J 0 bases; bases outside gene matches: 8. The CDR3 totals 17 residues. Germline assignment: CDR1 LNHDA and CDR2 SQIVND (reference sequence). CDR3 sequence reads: CASSNPGQGYSNQPQHF. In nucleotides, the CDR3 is TGTGCCAGTAGTAACCCCGGACAGGGATATAGCAATCAGCCCCAGCATTTT.

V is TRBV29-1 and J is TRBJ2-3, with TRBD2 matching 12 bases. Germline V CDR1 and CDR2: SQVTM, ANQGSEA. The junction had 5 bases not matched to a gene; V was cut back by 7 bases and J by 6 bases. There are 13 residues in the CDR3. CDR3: CSATSGSIDTQYF. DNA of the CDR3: TGCAGCGCGACTAGCGGGAGTATTGATACGCAGTATTTT.

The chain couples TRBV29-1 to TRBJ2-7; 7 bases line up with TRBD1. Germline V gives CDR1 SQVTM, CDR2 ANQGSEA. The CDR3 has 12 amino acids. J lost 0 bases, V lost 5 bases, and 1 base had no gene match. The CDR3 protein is CSVRDSSYEQYF. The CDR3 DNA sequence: TGCAGCGTTAGGGACAGCTCCTACGAGCAGTACTTC.

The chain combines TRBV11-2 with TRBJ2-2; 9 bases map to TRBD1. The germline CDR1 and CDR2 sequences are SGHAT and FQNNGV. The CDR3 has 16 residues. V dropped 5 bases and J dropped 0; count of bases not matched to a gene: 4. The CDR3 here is CASSQRTGANTGELFF. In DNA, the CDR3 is TGTGCCAGCAGCCAACGGACAGGGGCGAACACCGGGGAGCTGTTTTTT.

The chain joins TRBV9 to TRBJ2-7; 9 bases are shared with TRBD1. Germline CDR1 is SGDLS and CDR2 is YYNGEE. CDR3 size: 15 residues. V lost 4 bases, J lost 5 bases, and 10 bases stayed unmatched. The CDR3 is CASSKRQGDVHEQYF. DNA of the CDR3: TGTGCCAGCAGCAAAAGACAGGGGGACGTCCACGAGCAGTACTTC.

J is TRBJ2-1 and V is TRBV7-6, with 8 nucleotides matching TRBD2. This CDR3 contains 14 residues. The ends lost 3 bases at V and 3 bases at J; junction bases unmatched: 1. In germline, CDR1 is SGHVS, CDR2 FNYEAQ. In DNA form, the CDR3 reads TGTGCCAGCAGCTTGACTAGCGACTACAATGAGCAGTTCTTC. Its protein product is CASSLTSDYNEQFF.

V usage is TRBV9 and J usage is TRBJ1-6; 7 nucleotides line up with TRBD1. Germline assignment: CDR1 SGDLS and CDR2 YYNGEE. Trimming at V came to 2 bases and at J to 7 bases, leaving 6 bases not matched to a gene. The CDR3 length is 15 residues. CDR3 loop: CASSVEGARNSPLHF. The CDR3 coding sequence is TGTGCCAGCAGCGTCGAGGGGGCGAGGAATTCACCCCTCCACTTT.

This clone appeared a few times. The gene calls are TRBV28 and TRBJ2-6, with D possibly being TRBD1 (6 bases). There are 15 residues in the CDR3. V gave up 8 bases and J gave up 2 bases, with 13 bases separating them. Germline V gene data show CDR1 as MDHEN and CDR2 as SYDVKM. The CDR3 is CASHQGLAGANVLTF. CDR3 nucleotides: TGTGCCAGCCACCAGGGGCTTGCTGGGGCCAACGTCCTGACTTTC.